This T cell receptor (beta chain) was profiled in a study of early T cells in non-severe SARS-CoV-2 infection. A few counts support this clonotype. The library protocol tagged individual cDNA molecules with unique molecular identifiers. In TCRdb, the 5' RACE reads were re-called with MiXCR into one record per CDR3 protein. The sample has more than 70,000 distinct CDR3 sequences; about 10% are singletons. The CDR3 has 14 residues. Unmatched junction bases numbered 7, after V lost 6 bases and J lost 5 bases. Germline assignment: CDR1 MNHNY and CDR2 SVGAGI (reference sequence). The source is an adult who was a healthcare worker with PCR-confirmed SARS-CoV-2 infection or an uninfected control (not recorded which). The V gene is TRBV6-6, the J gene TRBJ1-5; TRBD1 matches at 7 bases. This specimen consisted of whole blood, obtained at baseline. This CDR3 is CASRLPQGDQPQHF. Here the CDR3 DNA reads TGTGCCAGCAGATTACCCCAGGGGGATCAGCCCCAGCATTTT.